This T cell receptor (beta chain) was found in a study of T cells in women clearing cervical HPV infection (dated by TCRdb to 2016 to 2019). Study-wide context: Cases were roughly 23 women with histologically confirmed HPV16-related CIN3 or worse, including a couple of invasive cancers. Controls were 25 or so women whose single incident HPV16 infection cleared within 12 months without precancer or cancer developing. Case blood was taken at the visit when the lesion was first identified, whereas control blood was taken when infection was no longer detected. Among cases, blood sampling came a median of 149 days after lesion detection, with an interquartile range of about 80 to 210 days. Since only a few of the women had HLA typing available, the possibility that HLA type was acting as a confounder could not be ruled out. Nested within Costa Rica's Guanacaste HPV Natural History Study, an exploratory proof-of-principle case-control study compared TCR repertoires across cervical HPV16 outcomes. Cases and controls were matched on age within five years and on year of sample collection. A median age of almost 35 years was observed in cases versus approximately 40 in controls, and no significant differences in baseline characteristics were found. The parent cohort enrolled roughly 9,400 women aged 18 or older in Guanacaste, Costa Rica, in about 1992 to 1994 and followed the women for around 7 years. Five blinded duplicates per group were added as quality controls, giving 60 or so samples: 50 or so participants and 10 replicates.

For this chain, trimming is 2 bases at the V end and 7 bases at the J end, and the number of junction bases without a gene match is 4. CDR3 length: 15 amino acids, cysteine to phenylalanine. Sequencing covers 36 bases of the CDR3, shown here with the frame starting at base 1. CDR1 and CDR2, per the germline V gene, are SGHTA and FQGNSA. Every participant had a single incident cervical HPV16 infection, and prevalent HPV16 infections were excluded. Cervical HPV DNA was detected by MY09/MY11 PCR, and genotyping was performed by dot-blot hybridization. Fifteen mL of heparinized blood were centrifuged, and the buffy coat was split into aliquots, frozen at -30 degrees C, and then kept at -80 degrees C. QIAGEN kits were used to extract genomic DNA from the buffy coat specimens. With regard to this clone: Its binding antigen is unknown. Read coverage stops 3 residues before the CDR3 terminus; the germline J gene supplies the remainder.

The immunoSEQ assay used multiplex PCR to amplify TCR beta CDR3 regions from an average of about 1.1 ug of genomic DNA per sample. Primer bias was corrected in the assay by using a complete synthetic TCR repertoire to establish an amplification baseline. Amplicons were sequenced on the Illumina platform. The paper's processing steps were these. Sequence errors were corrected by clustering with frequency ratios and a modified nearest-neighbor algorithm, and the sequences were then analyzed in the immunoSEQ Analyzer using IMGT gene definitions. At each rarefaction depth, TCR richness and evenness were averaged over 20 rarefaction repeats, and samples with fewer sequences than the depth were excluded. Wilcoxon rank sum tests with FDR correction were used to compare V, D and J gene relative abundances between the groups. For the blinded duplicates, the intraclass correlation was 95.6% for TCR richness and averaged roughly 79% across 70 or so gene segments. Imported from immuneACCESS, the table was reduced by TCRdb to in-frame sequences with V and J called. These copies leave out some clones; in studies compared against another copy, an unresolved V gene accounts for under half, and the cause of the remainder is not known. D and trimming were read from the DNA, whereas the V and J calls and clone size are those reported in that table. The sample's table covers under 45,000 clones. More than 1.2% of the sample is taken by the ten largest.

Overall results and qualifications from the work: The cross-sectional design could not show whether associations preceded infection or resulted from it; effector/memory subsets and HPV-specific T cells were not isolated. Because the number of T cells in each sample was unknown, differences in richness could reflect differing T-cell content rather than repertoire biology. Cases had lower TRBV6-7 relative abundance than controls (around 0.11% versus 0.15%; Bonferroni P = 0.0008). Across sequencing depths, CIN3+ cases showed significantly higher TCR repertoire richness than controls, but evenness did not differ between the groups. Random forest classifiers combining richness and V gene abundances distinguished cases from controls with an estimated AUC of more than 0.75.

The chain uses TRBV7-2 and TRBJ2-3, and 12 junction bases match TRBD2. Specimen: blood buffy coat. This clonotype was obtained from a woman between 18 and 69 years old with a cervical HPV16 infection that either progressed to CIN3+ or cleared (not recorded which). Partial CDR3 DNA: TGTGCCAGCAGCTTAAGACTAGCGGGGGCCCATACG. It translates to CASSLRLAGAHT. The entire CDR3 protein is CASSLRLAGAHTQYF. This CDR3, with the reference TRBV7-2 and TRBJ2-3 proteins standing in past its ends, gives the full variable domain GAGVSQSPSNKVTEKGKDVELRCDPISGHTALYWYRQSLGQGLEFLIYFQGNSAPDKSGLPSDRFSAERTGGSVSTLTIQRTQQEDSAVYLCASSLRLAGAHTQYFGPGTRLTVL.